This TCR beta chain is from a study of blood T cell repertoires in COVID-19 (dated by TCRdb to 2019 to 2021). Study-level background: Samples from collaborators originated in the United States, Italy and Spain and spanned both the acute and convalescent phases of COVID-19. The material from the prospective study consisted of cDNA or gDNA derived from T cells, B-cell-depleted T cells, or PBMCs. Deeply sampled blood TCRbeta repertoires from subjects exposed to, actively infected with, or recovered from COVID-19 were included in the dataset. The repertoires were released in a freely available public database meant as a resource for research on the immune response to SARS-CoV-2. Samples were obtained from the ongoing ImmuneRACE study (first 160 participants) and from over a thousand subjects provided by 6 global collaborators. The sample metadata nearly always contained a de-identified subject ID, COVID-19 status, age in years and sex. HLA class I and class II types, where available, came from metadata supplied by the sample provider rather than from assay-based typing.

About this clone itself: Its cognate antigen has yet to be identified. No qualities accompany the bases; no much larger clone lies one base away.

The research as a whole found: How much clinical and demographic metadata was included differed by source and by participant, and the metadata was provided uncurated.

Its CDR3 holds 11 amino acids, cysteine through phenylalanine. CDR3 DNA is the only sequence kept; it has 33 bases, read in frame from the first base. V sheds 6 bases and J sheds 8 bases, leaving 10 bases between their ends. CDR1 and CDR2 are read off the germline V gene as SNHLY and FYNNEI. The collaborating institutions used their own protocols to collect whole blood in K2EDTA tubes. Collaborator samples were shipped for TCRbeta analysis as frozen whole blood, isolated PBMCs, or DNA extracted from either sample type. TCRbeta CDR3 regions were amplified from genomic DNA by means of the immunoSEQ Assay, a bias-controlled multiplex PCR. Regarding the original processing steps: The number of nucleated cells in each sample was estimated from the amplification of reference gene primers within the assay. Sequence reads were collapsed and filtered to measure the absolute abundance of every unique TCRbeta CDR3 rearrangement. For each sample, productive Simpson clonality was calculated as the square root of Simpson's diversity index over productive rearrangements. The table comes from immuneACCESS by way of TCRdb, which keeps in-frame sequences with V and J called. Part of the clones is missing from these tables; in studies checked, under half for an unresolved V gene and the rest for unknown reasons. V and J calls plus clone size are reproduced from that table; the DNA served to infer D and trimming. Within this sample are some 65,000 clones, with roughly nine tenths of them counted one time only. The ten top clones hold roughly 1.2% of the sample.

This TCR derives from a man aged 55 to 70 with acute or convalescent COVID-19. The sequence links TRBV2 to TRBJ1-2; the best D guess is TRBD1, with 6 bases matching. Material: peripheral blood. CDR3 reads: CASSLDRGYTF. The DNA is TGTGCCAGCAGCCTGGACAGAGGCTACACCTTC.